The next 14 T cell receptor beta chains were all read from a single sample in a study of blood T cell repertoires in COVID-19 (dated by TCRdb to 2018 to 2021). The library was obtained by the immunoSEQ multiplex PCR assay. The immuneACCESS repertoire file appears here via TCRdb, limited to in-frame rearrangements. These files lack a portion of the clones; in checked studies, under half of the deficit traces to unresolved V genes, and the cause of the others is not known. The sample table contains 60,000 or so clones; only one count was recorded for 88% of them. Clones ranked in the top ten supply around 5% of the sample. The material sequenced was peripheral blood. These receptors originate from a man between 60 and 75 years old with acute or convalescent COVID-19.

The chain recombines TRBV10-3 with TRBJ2-7, with 11 bases fitting TRBD2. Germline V lookup: CDR1 ENHRY, CDR2 SYGVKD. Trimming cost V 8 bases and J 2 bases; bases outside gene matches: 8. This CDR3 is built from 15 residues. The CDR3 nucleotides are TGTGCCATCGGGGGAGGGACTAGCGGTGCCTACGAGCAGTACTTC. Its protein is CAIGGGTSGAYEQYF.

J is TRBJ1-2 and V is TRBV15, with D tentatively TRBD1 (5 bases). V lost 0 bases to trimming and J lost 3 bases, with 11 bases between them. Germline V gene lookup returns CDR1 LNHNV and CDR2 YYDKDF (reference sequence). This CDR3 is 15 amino acids long. The CDR3 sequence is CATSRDPGWDYGYTF. CDR3 in DNA: TGTGCCACCAGCAGAGATCCAGGGTGGGACTATGGCTACACCTTC.

This sequence joins TRBV28 and TRBJ2-3, with unresolved D. CDR3 size: 12 residues. Germline CDR1 MDHEN, CDR2 SYDVKM. Trimming removed 6 bases from V and 0 bases from J, with 4 bases in between. CDR3 sequence reads: CASSLSTDTQYF. The CDR3, as DNA: TGTGCCAGCAGCCTAAGCACAGATACGCAGTATTTT.

The chain uses TRBV5-1 and TRBJ2-2; a possible D gene is TRBD2 (6 bases). This CDR3 is 14 amino acids long. Per the germline V gene, CDR1 is SGHRS and CDR2 is YFSETQ. V lost 4 bases to trimming and J lost 6 bases, with 13 bases between them. The CDR3 region has the DNA TGCGCCAGCAGCCGGGACTCGACAGCCGGGGAGCTGTTTTTT. Residues: CASSRDSTAGELFF.

For this clone: Its ends do not fully match the called genes, so a read error is possible. The chain combines TRBV7-7 with TRBJ2-2, with 8 nucleotides matching TRBD2. Looked up from germline, CDR1 is SSHAT and CDR2 is FNYEAQ (reference sequence). The CDR3 loop spans 16 amino acids. CDR3 DNA sequence: TGTGCTAGCAGCTTATCGGGACTAGCGAACACCGGGGAGCTGTTTTTT. Protein product: CASSLSGLANTGELFF.

The rearrangement joins TRBV2 to TRBJ2-7, with D perhaps matching TRBD2 (6 bases). Germline V CDR1 and CDR2: SNHLY, FYNNEI. CDR3 length: 12 amino acids. Trimming pared 11 bases from V and 5 bases from J, leaving 16 bases between. CDR3 loop: CAGHRGTHEQYF. The DNA for the CDR3 is TGTGCCGGCCACCGGGGGACCCACGAGCAGTACTTC.

V is TRBV4-1 and J is TRBJ1-2, with D unresolved. The CDR3 has 16 residues. V was shortened by 1 base and J by 3 bases, with 15 bases between the two germline ends. CDR1 is MGHRA and CDR2 is YSYEKL in the germline V gene. CDR3 residues: CASSQVGQRTDYGYTF. In DNA, the CDR3 is TGCGCCAGCAGCCAAGTGGGCCAACGTACGGACTATGGCTACACCTTC.

The rearrangement links TRBV29-1 to TRBJ2-1, with D perhaps TRBD2 (6 bases). The CDR3 length is 13 residues. Trimming pared 2 bases from V and 10 bases from J, leaving 15 bases between. Germline V gene sequence: CDR1 SQVTM, CDR2 ANQGSEA. CDR3 residues: CSVENPPAGEQFF. In nucleotides, the CDR3 is TGCAGCGTTGAAAATCCCCCGGCGGGGGAGCAGTTCTTC.

The chain uses TRBV28 and TRBJ1-5; 10 positions match TRBD1. The CDR3 length is 15 residues. CDR1 and CDR2 from the germline V gene are MDHEN and SYDVKM. With V trimmed by 6 bases and J by 5 bases, 7 bases remained unmatched. In DNA, the CDR3 is TGTGCCAGCAGACCGACAGGGGGCTCTCATCAGCCCCAGCATTTT. Encoded protein: CASRPTGGSHQPQHF.

The chain has TRBV28 and TRBJ2-3; TRBD2 is a possible D gene (5 bases). The CDR3 runs 14 residues. Germline CDR1 and CDR2: MDHEN and SYDVKM. Trimming pared 6 bases from V and 2 bases from J, leaving 12 bases between. CDR3 DNA sequence: TGTGCCAGCAGCCTAGTGGGAGACACAGATACGCAGTATTTT. Translating gives CASSLVGDTDTQYF.

V is TRBV27 and J is TRBJ1-5, with 10 bases lining up with TRBD1. The CDR3 is 14 amino acids. J was trimmed by 5 bases and V by 3 bases; bases with no gene match: 1. Germline-derived CDR1 and CDR2 are MNHEY and SMNVEV (reference sequence). The CDR3 sequence is CASSFDRGHQPQHF. CDR3 coding DNA: TGTGCCAGCAGTTTTGACAGGGGGCATCAGCCCCAGCATTTT.

This sequence joins TRBV27 and TRBJ2-5; 9 nucleotides match TRBD1. The germline V gene encodes CDR1 MNHEY and CDR2 SMNVEV (reference sequence). The CDR3 length is 13 residues. The ends lost 6 bases at V and 5 bases at J; junction bases unmatched: 4. The CDR3 nucleotides read TGTGCCAGCAGGGGGACAGGGAGGGAGACCCAGTACTTC. It codes for CASRGTGRETQYF.

This chain connects TRBV7-9 to TRBJ2-2; 7 bases agree with TRBD1. From germline, CDR1 is SEHNR and CDR2 FQNEAQ (reference sequence). With 1 base clipped from V and 4 bases from J, the junction kept 3 bases outside the gene matches. The CDR3 spans 15 residues. The CDR3 DNA follows: TGTGCCAGCAGCTTAGGGGCAGGGGGCACCGGGGAGCTGTTTTTT. Encoded protein: CASSLGAGGTGELFF.

V and J are TRBV6-6 and TRBJ1-1; D is unresolved. Germline V lookup: CDR1 MNHNY, CDR2 SVGAGI (reference sequence). The ends were cut back, 7 bases at V and 6 bases at J, with 18 bases in the middle. This CDR3 spans 14 amino acids. CDR3 in amino acids: CASKYPGGLPEAFF. The CDR3 DNA reads TGTGCCAGCAAGTATCCAGGAGGGTTGCCTGAAGCTTTCTTT.